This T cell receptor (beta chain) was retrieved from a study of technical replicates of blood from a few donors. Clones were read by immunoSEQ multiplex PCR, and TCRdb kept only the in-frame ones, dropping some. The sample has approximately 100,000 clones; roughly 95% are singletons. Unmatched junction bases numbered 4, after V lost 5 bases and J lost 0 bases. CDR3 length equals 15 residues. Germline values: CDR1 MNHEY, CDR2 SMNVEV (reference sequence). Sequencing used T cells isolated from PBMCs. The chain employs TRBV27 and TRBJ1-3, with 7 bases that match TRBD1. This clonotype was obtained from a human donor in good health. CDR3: CASSQTGVSGNTIYF. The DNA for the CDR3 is TGTGCCAGCAGTCAAACAGGGGTCTCTGGAAACACCATATATTTT.